These 12 T cell receptor beta chains were all obtained from the same sample, sequenced in a study of cytomegalovirus exposure and HLA in healthy donors. The PCR was carried out with 60 Vbeta primers and 13 Jbeta primers. This table comes from immunoSEQ multiplex PCR, and its TCRdb copy is limited to in-frame clones, with some not included. Of about 240,000 clones in the sample, around 83% are singletons; the top ten hold about 0.22%. The specimen was PBMCs. These receptor sequences come from a girl aged 2 to 9 in good health and CMV-seronegative.

This clone was counted between two and nine times. V usage is TRBV27 and J usage is TRBJ1-1, with 7 nucleotides matching TRBD1. Trimming at V came to 7 bases and at J to 5 bases, leaving 10 bases not matched to a gene. Germline lookup yields CDR1 MNHEY and CDR2 SMNVEV (reference sequence). The length of the CDR3 is 14 residues. The CDR3 spells CASTGGGWGTEAFF. CDR3 nucleotides: TGTGCCAGCACCGGAGGGGGCTGGGGAACTGAAGCTTTCTTT.

This clone was seen a handful of times. The rearrangement uses TRBV5-4 and TRBJ1-1; maybe TRBD1 (6 bases). V was pared by 4 bases and J by 2 bases, with 12 bases between. The CDR3 loop spans 14 amino acids. Germline V CDR1 and CDR2: SGHNT, YYREEE (reference sequence). CDR3 in amino acids: CASSLEGVNTEAFF. The CDR3, as DNA: TGTGCCAGCAGCCTGGAGGGGGTAAACACTGAAGCTTTCTTT. The whole variable domain, remainder taken from reference TRBV5-4 and TRBJ1-1, is ETGVTQSPTHLIKTRGQQVTLRCSSQSGHNTVSWYQQALGQGPQFIFQYYREEENGRGNFPPRFSGLQFPNYSSELNVNALELDDSALYLCASSLEGVNTEAFFGQGTRLTVV.

The rearrangement uses TRBV5-1 and TRBJ2-7; 8 nucleotides align to TRBD1. This CDR3 region has 15 residues. Per the germline V gene, CDR1 is SGHRS and CDR2 is YFSETQ. V was pared by 1 base and J by 1 base, with 4 bases of the junction left unmatched. The CDR3 loop is CASSLRQGKSYEQYF. The CDR3 coding sequence is TGCGCCAGCAGCTTGAGACAGGGGAAGTCCTACGAGCAGTACTTC. Full variable domain (rest looked up from reference TRBV5-1 and TRBJ2-7): KAGVTQTPRYLIKTRGQQVTLSCSPISGHRSVSWYQQTPGQGLQFLFEYFSETQRNKGNFPGRFSGRQFSNSRSEMNVSTLELGDSALYLCASSLRQGKSYEQYFGPGTRLTVT.

The chain carries TRBV19 and TRBJ2-3; 11 bases match TRBD2. V shed 6 bases, J shed 1 base, and the junction held 3 bases outside the gene matches. Germline lookup yields CDR1 LNHDA and CDR2 SQIVND (reference sequence). CDR3 length equals 15 residues. The CDR3 DNA sequence: TGTGCCAGTAGCCAGACTAGCGGGGGCACAGATACGCAGTATTTT. Encoded protein: CASSQTSGGTDTQYF.

This clone occurred once. V usage is TRBV27 and J usage is TRBJ1-1; 7 bases are a match to TRBD1. The CDR3 sequence is 15 residues long. CDR1 and CDR2 (germline): MNHEY, SMNVEV (reference sequence). The J segment lost 4 bases and the V segment lost 4 bases, leaving 9 bases of the junction unmatched. CDR3: CASSSVTGTGTEAFF. The CDR3 DNA is TGTGCCAGCAGTTCGGTGACAGGGACGGGCACTGAAGCTTTCTTT.

This chain joins TRBV25-1 and TRBJ2-1; 10 bases agree with TRBD2. J was trimmed by 5 bases and V by 4 bases; bases with no gene match: 11. Germline CDR1 and CDR2: MGHDK and SYGVNS. This CDR3 comprises 17 residues. CDR3 sequence: CASSVASGSEYNNEQFF. The CDR3 DNA reads TGTGCCAGCAGTGTTGCTAGCGGGAGCGAGTATAACAATGAGCAGTTCTTC.

Only a few counts were recorded for this clone. The rearrangement joins TRBV30 to TRBJ2-1, with 10 positions matching TRBD2. CDR3 length: 15 amino acids. Per the germline V gene, CDR1 is GTSNPN and CDR2 is SVGIG (reference sequence). The V and J ends lost 5 bases and 2 bases, in that order; junction bases with no gene match: 6. The CDR3 bases are TGTGCCTGGGGAAAAGGGACTAGCGCCTACAATGAGCAGTTCTTC. It specifies CAWGKGTSAYNEQFF.

Here the CDR3 reads CAISESSGNSREQYF. For the CDR3, the DNA is TGTGCCATCAGTGAGTCAAGCGGGAACTCGCGCGAGCAGTACTTC. The chain uses TRBV10-3 and TRBJ2-7, with TRBD2 matching 7 bases. Germline assignment: CDR1 ENHRY and CDR2 SYGVKD. CDR3 length equals 15 residues. J gave up 6 bases and V 0 bases, and 8 bases lay outside the gene matches.

The chain couples TRBV13 to TRBJ2-5; TRBD2 aligns across 12 bases. CDR1 PRHDT and CDR2 FYEKMQ come from the germline V gene (reference sequence). The trim removed 5 bases at V and 4 bases at J, leaving 5 bases unmatched. The CDR3 runs to 15 residues. CDR3 sequence (DNA): TGTGCCAGCAGCCCCCTAGCGGGGGGGGTAGAGACCCAGTACTTC. This codes for CASSPLAGGVETQYF.

J is TRBJ2-7 and V is TRBV2; tentatively, D is TRBD2 (5 bases). The CDR3 runs 15 residues. The germline V and J ends were trimmed by 7 bases and 4 bases, with 20 bases remaining between them. Germline V gene data show CDR1 as SNHLY and CDR2 as FYNNEI. CDR3 bases: TGTGCCAGCACCAAACCGGGATCATACCTTTACGAGCAGTACTTC. Translation gives CASTKPGSYLYEQYF. The variable domain in full, with the rest retrieved from reference TRBV2 and TRBJ2-7, is EPEVTQTPSHQVTQMGQEVILRCVPISNHLYFYWYRQILGQKVEFLVSFYNNEISEKSEIFDDQFSVERPDGSNFTLKIRSTKLEDSAMYFCASTKPGSYLYEQYFGPGTRLTVT.

This chain links TRBV7-8 with TRBJ2-5; D ambiguous. This CDR3 region has 10 residues. Germline V gene sequence: CDR1 SGHVS, CDR2 FQNEAQ. The V gene lost 5 bases and the J gene lost 6 bases, with 4 bases spanning the gap. CDR3 region: CASSHQTQYF. The CDR3 DNA reads TGTGCCAGCAGCCATCAGACCCAGTACTTC.

Concerning this clone: This same CDR3 is encoded by further DNA sequences in the sample. J is TRBJ2-5 and V is TRBV18; unclear D gene. The CDR3 totals 13 residues. From germline, CDR1 is KGHSH and CDR2 LQKENI. Trimming left V 0 bases short and J 1 base short, with 3 bases between. The chain's CDR3 is CASSPPSQETQYF. The CDR3, as DNA: TGTGCCAGCTCACCACCCAGCCAAGAGACCCAGTACTTC.